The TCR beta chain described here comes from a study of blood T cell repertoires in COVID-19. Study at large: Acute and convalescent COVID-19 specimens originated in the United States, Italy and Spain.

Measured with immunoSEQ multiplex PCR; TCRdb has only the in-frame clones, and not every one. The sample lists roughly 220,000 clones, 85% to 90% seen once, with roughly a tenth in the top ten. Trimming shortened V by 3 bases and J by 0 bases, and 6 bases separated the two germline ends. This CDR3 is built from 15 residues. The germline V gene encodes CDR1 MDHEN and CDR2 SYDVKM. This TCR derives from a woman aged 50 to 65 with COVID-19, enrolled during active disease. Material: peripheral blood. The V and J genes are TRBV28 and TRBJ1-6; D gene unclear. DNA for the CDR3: TGTGCCAGCAGTTTCCGCAGCTCCTATAATTCACCCCTCCACTTT. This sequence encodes CASSFRSSYNSPLHF.